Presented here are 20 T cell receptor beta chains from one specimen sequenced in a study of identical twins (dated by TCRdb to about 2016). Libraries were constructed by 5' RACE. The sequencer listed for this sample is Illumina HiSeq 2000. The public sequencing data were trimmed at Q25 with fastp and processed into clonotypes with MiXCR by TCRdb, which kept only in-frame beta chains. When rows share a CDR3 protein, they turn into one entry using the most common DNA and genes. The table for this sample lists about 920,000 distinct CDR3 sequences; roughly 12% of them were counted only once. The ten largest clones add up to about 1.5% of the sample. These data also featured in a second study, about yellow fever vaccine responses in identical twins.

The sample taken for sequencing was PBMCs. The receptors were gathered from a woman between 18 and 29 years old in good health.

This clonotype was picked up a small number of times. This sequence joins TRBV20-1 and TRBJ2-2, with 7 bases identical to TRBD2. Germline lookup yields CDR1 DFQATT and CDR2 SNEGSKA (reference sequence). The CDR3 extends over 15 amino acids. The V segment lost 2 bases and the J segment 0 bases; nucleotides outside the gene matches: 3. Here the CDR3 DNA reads TGCAGTGCTAGAACCGGGACTACGAACACCGGGGAGCTGTTTTTT. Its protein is CSARTGTTNTGELFF.

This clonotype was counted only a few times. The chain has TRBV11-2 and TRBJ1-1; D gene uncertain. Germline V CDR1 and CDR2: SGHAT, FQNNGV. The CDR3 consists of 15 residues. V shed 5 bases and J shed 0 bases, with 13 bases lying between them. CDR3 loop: CASSLLDGMNTEAFF. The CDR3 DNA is TGTGCCAGCAGCCTATTGGACGGAATGAACACTGAAGCTTTCTTT. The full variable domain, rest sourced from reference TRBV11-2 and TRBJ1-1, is EAGVAQSPRYKIIEKRQSVAFWCNPISGHATLYWYQQILGQGPKLLIQFQNNGVVDDSQLPKDRFSAERLKGVDSTLKIQPAKLEDSAVYLCASSLLDGMNTEAFFGQGTRLTVV.

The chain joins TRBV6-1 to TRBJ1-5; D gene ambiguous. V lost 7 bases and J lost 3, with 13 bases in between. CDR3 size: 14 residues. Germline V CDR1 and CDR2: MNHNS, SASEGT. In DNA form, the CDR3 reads TGTGCCAGCAACTTCTTGGGTTACAATCAGCCCCAGCATTTT. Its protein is CASNFLGYNQPQHF.

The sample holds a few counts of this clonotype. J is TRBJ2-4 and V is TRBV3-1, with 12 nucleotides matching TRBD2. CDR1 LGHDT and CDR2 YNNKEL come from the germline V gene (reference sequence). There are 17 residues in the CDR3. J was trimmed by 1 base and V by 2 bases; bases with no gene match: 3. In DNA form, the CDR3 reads TGTGCCAGCAGCCAATCTACTAGCGGGAGGGCCAAAAACATTCAGTACTTC. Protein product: CASSQSTSGRAKNIQYF.

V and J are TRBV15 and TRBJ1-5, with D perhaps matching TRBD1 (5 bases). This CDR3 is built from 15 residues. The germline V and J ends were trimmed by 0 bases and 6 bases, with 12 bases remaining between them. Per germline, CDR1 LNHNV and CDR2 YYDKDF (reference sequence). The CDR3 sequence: CATSRDQGSPQPQHF. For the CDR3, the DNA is TGTGCCACCAGCAGAGATCAGGGCTCACCTCAGCCCCAGCATTTT.

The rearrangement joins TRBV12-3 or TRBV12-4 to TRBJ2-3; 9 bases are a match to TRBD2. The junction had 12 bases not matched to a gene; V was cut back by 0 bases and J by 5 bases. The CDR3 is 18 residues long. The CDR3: CASSLALRGLALGDTQYF. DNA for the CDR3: TGTGCCAGCAGTTTAGCGCTAAGGGGACTAGCTTTAGGAGATACGCAGTATTTT.

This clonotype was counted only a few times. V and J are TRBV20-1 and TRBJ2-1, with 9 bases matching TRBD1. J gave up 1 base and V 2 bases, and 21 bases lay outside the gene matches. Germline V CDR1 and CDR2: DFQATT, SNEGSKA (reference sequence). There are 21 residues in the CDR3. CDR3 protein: CSARFLVLGQGLRLSYNEQFF. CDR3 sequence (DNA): TGCAGTGCTAGATTCTTAGTGTTGGGACAGGGTTTACGTTTATCCTACAATGAGCAGTTCTTC.

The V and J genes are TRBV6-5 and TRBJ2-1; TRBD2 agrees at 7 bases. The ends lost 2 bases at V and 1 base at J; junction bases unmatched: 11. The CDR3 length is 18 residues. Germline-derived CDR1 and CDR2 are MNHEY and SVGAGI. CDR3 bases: TGTGCCAGCAGTTACCTTTCCCGACTAGCCACTTCCTACAATGAGCAGTTCTTC. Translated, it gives CASSYLSRLATSYNEQFF.

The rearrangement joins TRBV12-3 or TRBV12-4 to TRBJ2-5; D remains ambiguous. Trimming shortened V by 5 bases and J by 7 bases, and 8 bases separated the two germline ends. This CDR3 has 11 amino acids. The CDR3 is CASSNNGTQYF. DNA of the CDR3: TGTGCCAGCAGTAACAATGGGACCCAGTACTTC.

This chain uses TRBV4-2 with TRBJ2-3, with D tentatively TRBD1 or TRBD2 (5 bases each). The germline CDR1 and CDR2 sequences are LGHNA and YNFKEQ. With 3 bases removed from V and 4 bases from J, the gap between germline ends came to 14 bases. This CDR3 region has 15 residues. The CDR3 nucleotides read TGTGCCAGCAGCCAGGGGGTTTTAGAGGCAGATACGCAGTATTTT. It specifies CASSQGVLEADTQYF.

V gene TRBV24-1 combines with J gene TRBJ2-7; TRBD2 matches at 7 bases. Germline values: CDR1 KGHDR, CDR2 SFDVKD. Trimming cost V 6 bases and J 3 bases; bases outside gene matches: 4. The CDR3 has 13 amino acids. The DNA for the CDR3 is TGTGCCACCAGTATGGGGGGGAACTACGAGCAGTACTTC. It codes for CATSMGGNYEQYF.

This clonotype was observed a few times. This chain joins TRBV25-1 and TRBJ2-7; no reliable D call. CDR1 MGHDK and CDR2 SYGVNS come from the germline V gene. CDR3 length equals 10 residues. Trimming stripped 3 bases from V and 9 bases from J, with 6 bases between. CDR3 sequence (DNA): TGTGCCAGCAGTGATGTGCGGCAGTACTTC. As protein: CASSDVRQYF.

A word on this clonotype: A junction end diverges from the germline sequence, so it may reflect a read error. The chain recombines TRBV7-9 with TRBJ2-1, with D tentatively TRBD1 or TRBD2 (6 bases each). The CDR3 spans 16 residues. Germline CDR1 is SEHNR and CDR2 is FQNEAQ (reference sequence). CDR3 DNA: TGTGCTAGCAGCCCCTGGAGAGGGGGGAGTTTCAATGAGCAGTTCTTC. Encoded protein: CASSPWRGGSFNEQFF.

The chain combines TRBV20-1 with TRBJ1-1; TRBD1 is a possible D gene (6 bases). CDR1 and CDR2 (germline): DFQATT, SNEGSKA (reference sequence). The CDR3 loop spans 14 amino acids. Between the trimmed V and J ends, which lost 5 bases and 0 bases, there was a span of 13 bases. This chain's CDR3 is CSAPLQGVNTEAFF. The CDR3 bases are TGCAGTGCTCCGTTACAGGGAGTGAACACTGAAGCTTTCTTT.

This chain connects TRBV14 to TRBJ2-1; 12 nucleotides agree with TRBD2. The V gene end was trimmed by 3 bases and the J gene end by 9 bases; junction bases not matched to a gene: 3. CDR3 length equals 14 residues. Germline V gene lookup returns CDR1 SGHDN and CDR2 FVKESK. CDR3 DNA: TGTGCCAGCAGCCAGTCTAGCGGGAGGGGTGAGCAGTTCTTC. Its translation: CASSQSSGRGEQFF.

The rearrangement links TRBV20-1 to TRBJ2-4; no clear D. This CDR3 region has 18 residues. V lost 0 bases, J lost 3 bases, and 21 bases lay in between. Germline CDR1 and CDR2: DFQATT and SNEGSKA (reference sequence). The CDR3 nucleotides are TGCAGTGCTAGAGATGACCGAAGGTTTTTGTTGGACAAAAACATTCAGTACTTC. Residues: CSARDDRRFLLDKNIQYF.

Here the CDR3 DNA reads TGTGCCAGCAGCTTAGGATTCGGCAACTCTGGGGCCAACGTCCTGACTTTC. It is translated as CASSLGFGNSGANVLTF. This chain joins TRBV11-3 and TRBJ2-6; D unresolved. The germline gives CDR1 SGHNT, CDR2 YENEEA. Deletions cut 1 base from V and 0 bases from J, with 10 bases between. This CDR3 has 17 residues. The full variable domain, rest sourced from reference TRBV11-3 and TRBJ2-6, is EAGVVQSPRYKIIEKKQPVAFWCNPISGHNTLYWYLQNLGQGPELLIRYENEEAVDDSQLPKDRFSAERLKGVDSTLKIQPAELGDSAVYLCASSLGFGNSGANVLTFGAGSRLTVL.

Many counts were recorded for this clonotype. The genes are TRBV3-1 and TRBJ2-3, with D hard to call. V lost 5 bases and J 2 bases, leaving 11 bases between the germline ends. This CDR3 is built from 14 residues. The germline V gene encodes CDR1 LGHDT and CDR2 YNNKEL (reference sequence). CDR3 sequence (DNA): TGTGCCAGCAGCGACCAACAGCACACAGATACGCAGTATTTT. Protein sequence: CASSDQQHTDTQYF.

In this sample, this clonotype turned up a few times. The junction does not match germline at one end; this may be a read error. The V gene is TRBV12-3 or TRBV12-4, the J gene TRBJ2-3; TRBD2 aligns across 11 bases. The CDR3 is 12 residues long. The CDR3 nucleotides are TGTGCCAGCCGCACTACTAGCGGGGGATCCCATTTT. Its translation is CASRTTSGGSHF.

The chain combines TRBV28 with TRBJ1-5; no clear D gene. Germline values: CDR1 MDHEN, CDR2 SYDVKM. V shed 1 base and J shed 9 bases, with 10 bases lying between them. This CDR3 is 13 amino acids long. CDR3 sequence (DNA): TGTGCCAGCAGTTTATATGGGCGGGGGCCCCAGCATTTT. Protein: CASSLYGRGPQHF.